The 21 T cell receptor beta chains below all came from one sample that was sequenced in a study of T cell clonality in common variable immunodeficiency. Method: immunoSEQ multiplex PCR; TCRdb's copy keeps in-frame clones and lacks some. Altogether roughly 50,000 clones were found in the sample, and no singletons occur. The sample comprised peripheral blood mononuclear cells. Source of these receptors: a person aged 18 to 70 in good health.

This clone was seen repeatedly, ten times or more. The read finishes 3 residues shy of the CDR3 end, and the germline J gene is used to complete it. The sample carries other DNA sequences with the same CDR3. The rearrangement uses TRBV19 and TRBJ1-3; 9 nucleotides line up with TRBD1. Germline loops: CDR1 LNHDA, CDR2 SQIVND (reference sequence). The CDR3 spans 16 residues. J was trimmed by 3 bases and V by 5 bases; bases with no gene match: 8. The sequenced CDR3 bases are TGTGCCAGTAGTCTCGGCGGGACAGGGATTGGAAACACC. Translation gives CASSLGGTGIGNT. The CDR3 as a whole reads CASSLGGTGIGNTIYF.

This clone was observed at least ten times. Coverage ceases 3 residues before the CDR3 finishes, and the germline J gene fills in the end. This chain joins TRBV20-1 and TRBJ2-7; 8 bases align to TRBD2. The germline gives CDR1 DFQATT, CDR2 SNEGSKA (reference sequence). This CDR3 comprises 15 residues. Unmatched junction bases numbered 9, after V lost 0 bases and J lost 5 bases. The CDR3 sequence: CSAREEGAGADEQYF. The part of the CDR3 DNA that was read is TGCAGTGCTAGAGAGGAGGGAGCGGGAGCTGACGAG.

This clone has at least ten counts. The sequenced fragment ends 3 residues before the CDR3 boundary, so the rest is inferred from the germline J gene. Other DNA sequences from this sample encode an identical CDR3 as well. The genes are TRBV6-1 and TRBJ1-1; D uncertain. V was pared by 1 base and J by 4 bases, with 7 bases between. The CDR3 length is 13 residues. Germline V gene data show CDR1 as MNHNS and CDR2 as SASEGT. CDR3 in amino acids: CASSEGAGTEAFF. CDR3 DNA, as far as it was read: TGTGCCAGCAGTGAAGGGGCGGGCACTGAA.

As regards this clone: A much larger clone sits a single nucleotide away, making a read error possible. The read gets to within 3 residues of the CDR3 end, and the germline J gene fills in the rest. The same CDR3 arises from other DNA sequences in this sample as well. The chain joins TRBV19 to TRBJ1-3; TRBD1 matches 7 bases. Germline CDR1 is LNHDA and CDR2 is SQIVND (reference sequence). The CDR3 sequence is 15 residues long. CDR3 DNA (partial): TGTGCCAGTAGGAGACAGGGAGTAGTTGGAAACACG. Protein: CASRRQGVVGNT. The full CDR3 reads CASRRQGVVGNTIYF.

This clone was counted at least ten times. With the read ending 3 residues before the CDR3 end, the germline J gene is used to fill in that end. The chain links TRBV19 to TRBJ2-2; a weak D match, TRBD2 (5 bases). This CDR3 has 14 amino acids. Looked up from germline, CDR1 is LNHDA and CDR2 is SQIVND (reference sequence). Trimming left V 3 bases short and J 3 bases short, with 8 bases between. Here the CDR3 reads CASSIGEYTGELFF. CDR3 bases read: TGTGCCAGTAGTATCGGGGAGTACACCGGGGAG. Drawing the rest from reference TRBV19 and TRBJ2-2, the complete variable domain is DGGITQSPKYLFRKEGQNVTLSCEQNLNHDAMYWYRQDPGQGLRLIYYSQIVNDFQKGDIAEGYSVSREKKESFPLTVTSAQKNPTAFYLCASSIGEYTGELFFGEGSRLTVL.

This clone has a count of ten or more. Incomplete CDR3 DNA: TGTGCCAGCACCAAGGTCGGGGTGGTCACTGAA. This gives the protein CASTKVGVVTE. The whole CDR3 sequence reads CASTKVGVVTEAFF. The chain is built from TRBV6-2 or TRBV6-3 and TRBJ1-1, with D hard to call. The DNA ends 3 residues before the CDR3 does, and the rest of the CDR3 is filled in from the germline J gene. Trimming shortened V by 7 bases and J by 4 bases, and 16 bases separated the two germline ends. Germline V gene data show CDR1 as MNHEY and CDR2 as SVGEGT. The CDR3 loop spans 14 amino acids.

Ten or more counts support this clone. Coverage ceases 3 residues before the CDR3 finishes, and the germline J gene fills in the end. The rearrangement uses TRBV7-3 and TRBJ1-3, with a tentative D call TRBD1 (5 bases). V lost 2 bases, J lost 0 bases, and 5 bases lay in between. This CDR3 contains 14 residues. Germline V gene data show CDR1 as SGHTA and CDR2 as FQGTGA. The covered CDR3 bases are TGTGCCAGCAGCTTACAGGGCTCTGGAAACACC. As protein: CASSLQGSGNT. The whole CDR3 protein is CASSLQGSGNTIYF.

Ten or more counts support this clone. The CDR3 goes on 3 residues after the read ends, and that part is filled in from the germline J gene. The chain has TRBV19 and TRBJ2-3; 7 bases are a match to TRBD2. Losses at the gene ends were 1 base for V and 3 bases for J; bases not matched to a gene: 1. Germline CDR1 and CDR2: LNHDA and SQIVND (reference sequence). The CDR3 sequence is 14 residues long. The CDR3 spells CASSIGEGTDTQYF. CDR3 DNA (partial): TGTGCCAGTAGTATAGGGGAGGGGACAGATACG.

Worth noting for this clone: The CDR3 is cut off 3 residues early in the read; its end comes from the germline J gene. This chain connects TRBV6-1 to TRBJ1-2; tentatively, D is TRBD1 (5 bases). Germline-derived CDR1 and CDR2 are MNHNS and SASEGT. Trimming stripped 4 bases from V and 3 bases from J, with 18 bases between. The CDR3 loop spans 16 amino acids. The sequenced CDR3 bases are TGTGCCAGCAGTGCCCGGGGGAAGAGAGCCGACTATGGC. This codes for CASSARGKRADYG. The complete CDR3 reads CASSARGKRADYGYTF.

This clone was found many times. The CDR3 end lies 3 residues beyond the end of the read and is filled in from the germline J gene. V usage is TRBV7-8 and J usage is TRBJ2-7; tentative D call: TRBD1 (5 bases). Germline V lookup: CDR1 SGHVS, CDR2 FQNEAQ. This CDR3 spans 14 amino acids. V was clipped by 0 bases and J by 5 bases, with 11 bases between them. CDR3 DNA, as far as it was read: TGTGCCAGCAGCTTAGCCAGGGCTCGGGACGAG. Residues: CASSLARARDE. The whole CDR3 is CASSLARARDEQYF. The full variable domain, with the rest looked up from reference TRBV7-8 and TRBJ2-7, is GAGVSQSPRYKVAKRGQDVALRCDPISGHVSLFWYQQALGQGPEFLTYFQNEAQLDKSGLPSDRFFAERPEGSVSTLKIQRTQQEDSAVYLCASSLARARDEQYFGPGTRLTVT.

This clone was counted at least ten times. The sequence runs out 3 residues before the end of the CDR3; the remainder is reconstructed from the germline J gene. Other nucleotide sequences from this sample produce the same CDR3. The chain links TRBV18 to TRBJ1-3, with D perhaps TRBD1 (6 bases). V was pared by 3 bases and J by 3 bases, with 12 bases between. CDR1 and CDR2 from the germline V gene are KGHSH and LQKENI. This CDR3 spans 15 amino acids. The chain's CDR3 is CASSPEGVYGNTIYF. Partial CDR3 DNA: TGTGCCAGCTCACCCGAGGGGGTTTATGGAAACACC.

This clone was seen repeatedly, ten times or more. The DNA ends 3 residues before the CDR3 does, and the rest of the CDR3 is filled in from the germline J gene. The rearrangement uses TRBV20-1 and TRBJ1-1; possibly TRBD1 for D (6 bases). Germline V lookup: CDR1 DFQATT, CDR2 SNEGSKA (reference sequence). CDR3 length: 13 amino acids. Trimming removed 5 bases at V and 1 base at J, with 11 bases between. CDR3 amino acids: CSAPGQWNTEAFF. The covered CDR3 bases are TGCAGTGCTCCAGGACAGTGGAACACTGAA.

This clone was picked up a small number of times. The read ends 3 residues shy of where the CDR3 ends; the end is completed using the germline J gene. This chain links TRBV30 with TRBJ1-2, with D tentatively TRBD1 (6 bases). CDR1 is GTSNPN, CDR2 SVGIG, per germline (reference sequence). The length of the CDR3 is 15 residues. The CDR3 here is CAWSQRGRELGDYTF. Incomplete CDR3 DNA: TGTGCCTGGAGCCAGCGGGGGCGGGAACTTGGCGAC.

This clone occurred many times. The read falls 3 residues short of the CDR3 end, and the missing part is taken from the germline J gene. The chain couples TRBV4-2 to TRBJ2-5; 7 bases line up with TRBD2. V dropped 2 bases and J dropped 4; count of bases not matched to a gene: 1. The CDR3 loop spans 13 amino acids. The germline V gene has CDR1 LGHNA and CDR2 YNFKEQ. The CDR3 DNA, read in part, is TGTGCCAGCAGCCAATCGGGGGGAGAGACC. Translation gives CASSQSGGET. The CDR3 as a whole reads CASSQSGGETQYF.

This clone was observed at least ten times. The CDR3 end lies 3 residues beyond the end of the read and is filled in from the germline J gene. V usage is TRBV19 and J usage is TRBJ1-1; 8 bases are a match to TRBD1. Germline CDR1 and CDR2: LNHDA and SQIVND (reference sequence). V lost 7 bases to trimming and J lost 4 bases; unmatched junction nucleotides: 8. There are 14 residues in the CDR3. The CDR3 DNA, read in part, is TGTGCCAGTACCACAGGGGGAGGGGGCACTGAA. Protein product: CASTTGGGGTE. The complete CDR3 protein is CASTTGGGGTEAFF.

Worth noting for this clone: This clone may be a read error of a much larger clone one base away. The read finishes 3 residues shy of the CDR3 end, and the germline J gene is used to complete it. The chain employs TRBV30 and TRBJ2-3; either TRBD1 or TRBD2 may fit D (5 bases each). This CDR3 spans 14 amino acids. Germline-derived CDR1 and CDR2 are GTSNPN and SVGIG (reference sequence). The sequenced CDR3 bases are TGTGCCTGGAGTAGAGGGGTACTCAAAGAGACG. Its protein product is CAWSRGVLKET. The CDR3 reads in full as CAWSRGVLKETQYF.

This clone appeared many times. The CDR3 extends 3 residues past the end of the read, so its final part is completed from the germline J gene. The rearrangement uses TRBV5-1 and TRBJ2-2, with 14 bases that match TRBD2. V lost 3 bases and J lost 3; bases outside the gene matches: 4. CDR1 is SGHRS, CDR2 YFSETQ, per germline. This CDR3 is 17 amino acids long. The sequenced CDR3 bases are TGCGCCAGCAGCTCGGGACTAGCGGGAGTTTACACCGGGGAG. Protein: CASSSGLAGVYTGE. The CDR3 in its entirety is CASSSGLAGVYTGELFF.

This clone was recorded at least ten times. The DNA ends 3 residues before the CDR3 does, and the rest of the CDR3 is filled in from the germline J gene. V usage is TRBV19 and J usage is TRBJ2-1; D perhaps matches TRBD2 (6 bases). The germline CDR1 and CDR2 sequences are LNHDA and SQIVND (reference sequence). V lost 5 bases and J 2 bases, leaving 10 bases between the germline ends. The CDR3 has 14 amino acids. The DNA read from the CDR3 is TGTGCCAGTAGTGTGGCGGGAACCTACAATGAG. Protein sequence: CASSVAGTYNE. The CDR3 reads in full as CASSVAGTYNEQFF.

There are many counts of this clone. The read terminates 3 residues ahead of where the CDR3 ends, so the germline J gene completes it. V and J are TRBV5-1 and TRBJ2-3, with 8 positions matching TRBD2. CDR1 SGHRS and CDR2 YFSETQ come from the germline V gene. V lost 3 bases, J lost 1 base, and 7 bases stayed unmatched. This CDR3 is built from 16 residues. CDR3 in amino acids: CASSSTSGAGTDTQYF. CDR3 DNA, as far as it was read: TGCGCCAGCAGCTCTACTAGCGGAGCGGGCACAGATACG.

At least ten counts were recorded for this clone. The read terminates 3 residues before the CDR3 end, so the remaining end is supplied by the germline J gene. The V and J genes are TRBV10-2 and TRBJ2-2, with 11 nucleotides matching TRBD2. The CDR3 covers 16 residues. The J segment lost 5 bases and the V segment lost 6 bases, leaving 8 bases of the junction unmatched. Germline V gene lookup returns CDR1 WSHSY and CDR2 SAAADI. The CDR3 loop reads CASRPTSGRGTGELFF. The DNA read from the CDR3 is TGCGCCAGCAGGCCCACTAGCGGGAGAGGGACCGGGGAG.

This clone was found a few times. Read coverage stops 3 residues before the CDR3 terminus; the germline J gene supplies the remainder. The rearrangement uses TRBV13 and TRBJ1-2; D unclear. The CDR3 is 14 amino acids. The germline V gene encodes CDR1 PRHDT and CDR2 FYEKMQ (reference sequence). This CDR3 reads CASSSFRGNNDYTF. The CDR3 bases that were read are TGTGCCAGCAGCTCCTTCCGCGGGAACAATGAC. The variable domain in full, completed from reference TRBV13 and TRBJ1-2, reads AAGVIQSPRHLIKEKRETATLKCYPIPRHDTVYWYQQGPGQDPQFLISFYEKMQSDKGSIPDRFSAQQFSDYHSELNMSSLELGDSALYFCASSSFRGNNDYTFGSGTRLTVV.